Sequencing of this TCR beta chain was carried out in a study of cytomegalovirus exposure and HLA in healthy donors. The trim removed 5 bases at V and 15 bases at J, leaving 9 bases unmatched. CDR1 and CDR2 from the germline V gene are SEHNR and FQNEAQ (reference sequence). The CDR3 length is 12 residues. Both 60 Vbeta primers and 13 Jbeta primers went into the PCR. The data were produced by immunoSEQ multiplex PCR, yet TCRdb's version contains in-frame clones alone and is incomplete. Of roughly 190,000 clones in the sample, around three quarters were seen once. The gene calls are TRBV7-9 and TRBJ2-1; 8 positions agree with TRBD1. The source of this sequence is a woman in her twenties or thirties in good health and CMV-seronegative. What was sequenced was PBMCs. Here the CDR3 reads CASSAGTGLWFF. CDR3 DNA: TGTGCCAGCAGCGCTGGGACAGGTTTATGGTTCTTC.